The 31 T cell receptor beta chains below come from one sample, sequenced in a study of Graves' ophthalmopathy and Graves' hyperthyroidism. Amplified material comprised TCR beta CDR3 regions derived from RNA transcripts. Amplification began with first-round RT-PCR using HTBI primers, then second-round multiplex PCR was performed. TCRdb recomputed calls from the multiplex PCR reads with MiXCR, one row per CDR3 protein. The sample includes around 660,000 distinct CDR3 sequences, about 41% of them seen just once. The specimen sequenced was peripheral blood. Every receptor here comes from an adult man with Graves' ophthalmopathy.

This clonotype was seen many times. This chain connects TRBV19 to TRBJ2-7; TRBD2 matches 11 bases. In germline, CDR1 is LNHDA, CDR2 SQIVND (reference sequence). Trimming cost V 5 bases and J 5 bases; bases outside gene matches: 8. The CDR3 has 15 residues. DNA of the CDR3: TGTGCCAGTAGTGGCCGACTAGCGGGAATAGACGAGCAGTACTTC. This codes for CASSGRLAGIDEQYF.

V usage is TRBV9 and J usage is TRBJ1-1; D unresolved. Germline V lookup: CDR1 SGDLS, CDR2 YYNGEE. V was pared by 6 bases and J by 2 bases, with 20 bases between. CDR3 length: 16 amino acids. CDR3 nucleotide sequence: TGTGCCAGCACCCCAGCGACGGGGAGCTTCAACACTGAAGCTTTCTTT. Its protein product is CASTPATGSFNTEAFF.

The chain joins TRBV29-1 to TRBJ2-7, with D perhaps TRBD2 (6 bases). The DNA end lines up better with TRBJ2-1; the J call may be wrong. Germline assignment: CDR1 SQVTM and CDR2 ANQGSEA. The CDR3 contains 17 residues. The CDR3 nucleotides are TGCAGCGTTGTCACGAGCGGGCGGGCAACGGAATACAATGAGCAGTTCTTC. Amino acid sequence: CSVVTSGRATEYNEQFF.

The chain carries TRBV15 and TRBJ1-2, with TRBD1 identical over 7 bases. The junction had 8 bases not matched to a gene; V was cut back by 4 bases and J by 0 bases. The CDR3 has 16 residues. CDR1 is LNHNV, CDR2 YYDKDF, per germline (reference sequence). The CDR3 bases are TGTGCCACCAGCACTGGCCGGGACAGTACTAACTATGGCTACACCTTC. It is translated as CATSTGRDSTNYGYTF.

The chain has TRBV4-3 and TRBJ1-1; 8 bases match TRBD1. The CDR3 is 14 residues long. Germline-derived CDR1 and CDR2 are LGHNA and YSLEER. V was clipped by 2 bases and J by 10 bases; unmatched bases: 9. The CDR3 nucleotides read TGCGCCAGCAGCCAAAGATCAACCGGGACAGGAGCTTTCTTT. Protein: CASSQRSTGTGAFF.

This rearrangement joins TRBV2 to TRBJ1-3; no firm D call. V lost 6 bases, J lost 0 bases, and 12 bases lay in between. The CDR3 is made up of 15 amino acids. Germline V gene sequence: CDR1 SNHLY, CDR2 FYNNEI. CDR3 residues: CASRGLSHSGNTIYF. In nucleotides, the CDR3 is TGTGCCAGCAGGGGGTTGTCCCACTCTGGAAACACCATATATTTT. The variable domain in full, with the rest retrieved from reference TRBV2 and TRBJ1-3, is EPEVTQTPSHQVTQMGQEVILRCVPISNHLYFYWYRQILGQKVEFLVSFYNNEISEKSEIFDDQFSVERPDGSNFTLKIRSTKLEDSAMYFCASRGLSHSGNTIYFGEGSWLTVV.

V and J are TRBV6-6 and TRBJ1-5, with D unresolved. Looked up from germline, CDR1 is MNHNY and CDR2 is SVGAGI (reference sequence). CDR3 length equals 18 residues. Trimming removed 0 bases from V and 3 bases from J, with 18 bases in between. The CDR3 nucleotides are TGTGCCAGCAGTTACTCGATAACGGCGGCGGGTATCAATCAGCCCCAGCATTTT. This sequence encodes CASSYSITAAGINQPQHF.

The chain joins TRBV10-3 to TRBJ2-5; 13 positions agree with TRBD2. V lost 11 bases to trimming and J lost 2 bases; unmatched junction nucleotides: 8. This CDR3 contains 15 residues. The V gene's germline CDR1 is ENHRY and CDR2 SYGVKD. CDR3 loop: CAWSRTSGGQETQYF. In DNA, the CDR3 is TGTGCCTGGAGTCGGACTAGCGGGGGTCAAGAGACCCAGTACTTC.

This clonotype was counted a few times. This chain's CDR3 is CSARRGGGRPEKLFF. The CDR3 nucleotides read TGCAGTGCTAGAAGAGGTGGGGGTCGTCCTGAAAAACTGTTTTTT. The chain has TRBV20-1 and TRBJ1-4; D might be TRBD1 (5 bases). From germline, CDR1 is DFQATT and CDR2 SNEGSKA (reference sequence). Trimming took off 2 bases at V and 7 bases at J, with 17 bases between the two ends. There are 15 residues in the CDR3.

This rearrangement joins TRBV27 to TRBJ1-1; 7 nucleotides align to TRBD1. The CDR3 is 15 amino acids. V lost 5 bases, J lost 0 bases, and 6 bases stayed unmatched. Germline V gene data show CDR1 as MNHEY and CDR2 as SMNVEV (reference sequence). CDR3 DNA: TGTGCCAGCAGTGAGTCGGGACAGCTGAACACTGAAGCTTTCTTT. Its translation: CASSESGQLNTEAFF.

J is TRBJ2-6 and V is TRBV2; 10 nucleotides match TRBD1. Germline CDR1 and CDR2: SNHLY and FYNNEI. Unmatched junction bases numbered 12, after V lost 6 bases and J lost 4 bases. CDR3 length: 18 residues. CDR3 nucleotides: TGTGCCAGCAGACAGCCGGGACAGGGGTCTACCGGGGCCAACGTCCTGACTTTC. Translating it yields CASRQPGQGSTGANVLTF.

The J gene is TRBJ2-5, the V gene TRBV19, with 9 bases lining up with TRBD2. Germline values: CDR1 LNHDA, CDR2 SQIVND (reference sequence). The CDR3 spans 16 residues. V was clipped by 3 bases and J by 7 bases; unmatched bases: 12. CDR3 nucleotides: TGTGCCAGTAGTATTACGGCTAGCGGGGTCCCAGGGACCCAGTACTTC. This gives the protein CASSITASGVPGTQYF. Drawing the rest from reference TRBV19 and TRBJ2-5, the complete variable domain is DGGITQSPKYLFRKEGQNVTLSCEQNLNHDAMYWYRQDPGQGLRLIYYSQIVNDFQKGDIAEGYSVSREKKESFPLTVTSAQKNPTAFYLCASSITASGVPGTQYFGPGTRLLVL.

V and J are TRBV12-3 or TRBV12-4 and TRBJ2-5; TRBD2 matches at 11 bases. CDR3 length: 21 amino acids. Trimming took 6 bases from V and 1 from J; bases not matched to a gene: 22. CDR3 nucleotide sequence: TGTGCCAGCAGCCCCACGGCGGGAAGAAGACTAGCGGGGACCTTCCAAGAGACCCAGTACTTC. This encodes CASSPTAGRRLAGTFQETQYF.

This clonotype showed up just a few times. One end of the junction fails to match germline, which may point to a read error. The chain recombines TRBV6-5 with TRBJ1-4; possible D gene TRBD1, 5 bases. Germline CDR1 and CDR2: MNHEY and SVGAGI. The CDR3 length is 17 residues. The CDR3 is CASSLSGGGGLNEKLFF. CDR3 sequence (DNA): TGCGCCAGCAGCCTATCCGGGGGAGGCGGGCTTAATGAAAAACTGTTTTTT.

This clonotype occurred many times. The chain couples TRBV25-1 to TRBJ1-1, with D perhaps TRBD1 (5 bases). Germline V gene lookup returns CDR1 MGHDK and CDR2 SYGVNS. This CDR3 contains 13 residues. V shed 2 bases and J shed 4 bases, with 8 bases lying between them. CDR3 residues: CASSERGGTEAFF. The CDR3 nucleotides read TGTGCCAGCAGTGAACGGGGGGGCACTGAAGCTTTCTTT.

This clonotype showed up many times. The J gene is TRBJ1-5, the V gene TRBV12-5, with D unresolved. The V end lost 5 bases, the J end lost 6 bases, and 14 bases lay between the germline ends. This CDR3 region has 14 residues. The V gene's germline CDR1 is LGHNT and CDR2 FRNRAP. CDR3 sequence (DNA): TGTGCTAGTGGTAACTCAGAAGGGCTTCAGCCCCAGCATTTT. Encoded protein: CASGNSEGLQPQHF. Drawing the rest from reference TRBV12-5 and TRBJ1-5, the complete variable domain is DARVTQTPRHKVTEMGQEVTMRCQPILGHNTVFWYRQTMMQGLELLAYFRNRAPLDDSGMPKDRFSAEMPDATLATLKIQPSEPRDSAVYFCASGNSEGLQPQHFGDGTRLSIL.

The CDR3 reads CASSLAGGSVNTGELFF. The CDR3 DNA reads as TGTGCCAGCAGCTTGGCAGGGGGCTCTGTTAACACCGGGGAGCTGTTTTTT. V is TRBV11-2 and J is TRBJ2-2, with 8 nucleotides matching TRBD1. The CDR3 is 17 amino acids. Germline values: CDR1 SGHAT, CDR2 FQNNGV. V was pared by 3 bases and J by 2 bases, with 8 bases of the junction left unmatched.

This chain connects TRBV7-3 to TRBJ1-4, with D possibly being TRBD1 (5 bases). Trimming took 5 bases from V and 7 from J, leaving 14 bases between them. CDR1 is SGHTA, CDR2 FQGTGA, per germline. The CDR3 covers 14 residues. Written as DNA, the CDR3 is TGTGCCAGCAGCCCCATCACAGGTGGTGAAAAACTGTTTTTT. Residues: CASSPITGGEKLFF.

With regard to this clonotype: A clone one base away is much larger, so this may be a read error. This chain connects TRBV19 to TRBJ1-2; D gene ambiguous. The germline CDR1 and CDR2 sequences are LNHDA and SQIVND (reference sequence). V lost 3 bases and J 5 bases, leaving 10 bases between the germline ends. The CDR3 is 13 amino acids. Here the CDR3 DNA reads TGTGCCAGTAGTATCCATGAAATATATGGCTACACCTTC. This codes for CASSIHEIYGYTF.

Points on this clonotype: Germline is not matched at one junction end, which may reflect a read error. The chain combines TRBV24-1 with TRBJ1-5; TRBD1 aligns across 7 bases. The germline V gene encodes CDR1 KGHDR and CDR2 SFDVKD. This CDR3 is built from 17 residues. The CDR3 reads CASSFGPPGGPNQPQHF. CDR3 DNA: TGTGCCAGCAGTTTTGGGCCACCAGGGGGGCCCAATCAGCCCCAGCATTTT.

This clonotype was observed many times. This chain uses TRBV2 with TRBJ1-4; TRBD1 matches at 8 bases. The ends lost 6 bases at V and 8 bases at J; junction bases unmatched: 8. CDR1 is SNHLY, CDR2 FYNNEI, per germline. The CDR3 sequence is 14 residues long. The CDR3 region has the DNA TGTGCCAGCAGGTCCGGGACAGGAGAAGAAAAACTGTTTTTT. This translates into CASRSGTGEEKLFF.

The V call is TRBV20-1, the J call TRBJ2-3; D not certain. Germline V lookup: CDR1 DFQATT, CDR2 SNEGSKA (reference sequence). The CDR3 contains 12 residues. V was trimmed by 3 bases and J by 6 bases, leaving 10 bases between them. The CDR3 reads CSARSGPDTQYF. CDR3 in DNA: TGCAGTGCTAGGTCCGGGCCGGATACGCAGTATTTT.

This chain joins TRBV29-1 and TRBJ2-7; the match to TRBD2 covers 7 bases. CDR3 length: 13 residues. The germline gives CDR1 SQVTM, CDR2 ANQGSEA. J lost 4 bases, V lost 4 bases, and 7 bases had no gene match. This chain's CDR3 is CSVAAGRGYEQYF. DNA for the CDR3: TGCAGCGTTGCGGCGGGGCGGGGGTACGAGCAGTACTTC.

The chain employs TRBV18 and TRBJ1-3, with D possibly matching TRBD1 (5 bases). The length of the CDR3 is 17 residues. Germline CDR1 reads KGHSH; CDR2 reads LQKENI. Trimming took 3 bases from V and 0 from J, leaving 15 bases between them. The CDR3 loop is CASSPRGRANSGNTIYF. CDR3 nucleotides: TGTGCCAGCTCACCCCGGGGCAGGGCCAACTCTGGAAACACCATATATTTT.

A note on this clonotype: No conserved phenylalanine or tryptophan ends this CDR3, so it is likely a read error. The chain has TRBV25-1 and TRBJ2-5; D unresolved. CDR1 MGHDK and CDR2 SYGVNS come from the germline V gene. Trimming stripped 6 bases from V and 5 bases from J, with 10 bases between. CDR3 length equals 12 residues. The CDR3 nucleotides are TGTGCCAGCAGCTTGGATATTGAGACCCAGTACCTC. This sequence encodes CASSLDIETQYL.

There are many counts of this clonotype. V and J are TRBV19 and TRBJ1-1, with D unresolved. The V end lost 3 bases, the J end lost 6 bases, and 5 bases lay between the germline ends. Germline V lookup: CDR1 LNHDA, CDR2 SQIVND (reference sequence). The CDR3 contains 11 residues. CDR3 DNA: TGTGCCAGTAGTATTTTAGCTGAAGCTTTCTTT. Translation gives CASSILAEAFF.

Here the CDR3 DNA reads TGCAGTGCTAGCCGGACAGTCTCCTACGAGCAGTACTTC. Encoded protein: CSASRTVSYEQYF. The chain is built from TRBV20-1 and TRBJ2-7, with a possible D match to TRBD1 (6 bases). The length of the CDR3 is 13 residues. V dropped 3 bases and J dropped 0 bases, with 9 bases sitting between them. The V gene's germline CDR1 is DFQATT and CDR2 SNEGSKA (reference sequence).

This clonotype has at least ten counts. This chain uses TRBV5-1 with TRBJ2-7; D is perhaps TRBD1 (6 bases). The CDR3 consists of 13 residues. V lost 5 bases to trimming and J lost 5 bases, with 14 bases between them. From germline, CDR1 is SGHRS and CDR2 YFSETQ. The CDR3 loop is CASSPTGLNEQYF. CDR3 sequence (DNA): TGCGCCAGCAGTCCCACAGGGTTGAACGAGCAGTACTTC.

At least ten counts were recorded for this clonotype. V gene TRBV24-1 combines with J gene TRBJ1-1; D remains ambiguous. The CDR3 is 13 residues long. The V end lost 3 bases, the J end lost 1 base, and 5 bases lay between the germline ends. Per germline, CDR1 KGHDR and CDR2 SFDVKD. The CDR3 DNA reads TGTGCCACCAGTGATCCCAGGAACACTGAAGCTTTCTTT. Its translation: CATSDPRNTEAFF.

Points on this clonotype: A single base separates this from a much larger clone, so it may be a read error. The V and J genes are TRBV29-1 and TRBJ1-2; 7 positions agree with TRBD1. This CDR3 region has 12 residues. Germline V gene lookup returns CDR1 SQVTM and CDR2 ANQGSEA. The CDR3 region has the DNA TGCAGCGCCCGGACAGGAAGCTATGGCCACACCTTC. The encoded protein is CSARTGSYGHTF.

This clonotype was recorded many times. V usage is TRBV5-1 and J usage is TRBJ2-5; D unresolved. The V gene's germline CDR1 is SGHRS and CDR2 YFSETQ. Trimming took 4 bases from V and 5 from J, leaving 9 bases between them. The CDR3 is 12 amino acids. CDR3 in amino acids: CASSTTRETQYF. The CDR3 DNA follows: TGCGCCAGCAGCACCACGCGGGAGACCCAGTACTTC.